The 30 T cell receptor beta chains presented below share a single source sample, sequenced in a study of blood T cell repertoires in COVID-19. Measured with immunoSEQ multiplex PCR; TCRdb has only the in-frame clones, and not every one. Seen here are tens of thousands of clones, roughly 86% observed once, and the top ten hold over 2.5%. The sample consisted of peripheral blood. All receptors derive from a man in his forties or fifties with active COVID-19.

This chain uses TRBV5-1 with TRBJ1-1; D may be TRBD1 (5 bases). Per germline, CDR1 SGHRS and CDR2 YFSETQ. Trimming removed 4 bases at V and 0 bases at J, with 10 bases between. The CDR3 consists of 14 residues. The CDR3 region has the DNA TGCGCCAGCAGCCGGGGGAGGGTGAACACTGAAGCTTTCTTT. Translation: CASSRGRVNTEAFF.

The CDR3 sequence is CASSAGTGPIGKLFF. The CDR3 DNA reads as TGTGCCAGCAGTGCCGGGACAGGGCCTATCGGAAAACTGTTTTTT. The rearrangement uses TRBV27 and TRBJ1-4; 9 bases fit TRBD1. The germline CDR1 and CDR2 sequences are MNHEY and SMNVEV (reference sequence). This CDR3 has 15 amino acids. The trim removed 5 bases at V and 10 bases at J, leaving 11 bases unmatched.

This rearrangement joins TRBV19 to TRBJ2-7, with TRBD1 matching over 11 bases. The CDR3 extends over 14 amino acids. Looked up from germline, CDR1 is LNHDA and CDR2 is SQIVND (reference sequence). With 5 bases clipped from V and 6 bases from J, the junction kept 6 bases outside the gene matches. The chain's CDR3 is CASSAGTGGAEQYV. The CDR3 bases are TGTGCCAGTAGTGCCGGGACAGGGGGTGCCGAGCAGTACGTC.

The genes are TRBV6-5 and TRBJ2-1; possibly TRBD2 for D (6 bases). The germline V gene has CDR1 MNHEY and CDR2 SVGAGI. V lost 6 bases, J lost 5 bases, and 11 bases lay in between. The CDR3 extends over 13 amino acids. CDR3 amino acids: CASRGGKNNEQFF. DNA for the CDR3: TGTGCCAGCAGGGGAGGAAAGAACAATGAGCAGTTCTTC.

The chain recombines TRBV30 with TRBJ1-2; TRBD1 is a possible D gene (5 bases). The CDR3 extends over 15 amino acids. The germline V gene has CDR1 GTSNPN and CDR2 SVGIG (reference sequence). V was pared by 3 bases and J by 5 bases, with 19 bases between. CDR3 amino acids: CAWRGAGRRGYGYTF. DNA for the CDR3: TGTGCCTGGAGGGGCGCAGGGCGCCGGGGGTATGGCTACACCTTC.

In DNA, the CDR3 is TGTGCCAGCAGCTTCCGACAGGGGCAGGGCACTGAAGCTTTCTTT. This translates into CASSFRQGQGTEAFF. The chain combines TRBV7-2 with TRBJ1-1; TRBD1 matches at 8 bases. This CDR3 is built from 15 residues. With 3 bases clipped from V and 4 bases from J, the junction kept 7 bases outside the gene matches. CDR1 is SGHTA, CDR2 FQGNSA, per germline.

A remark on this clone: The junction departs from the called germline gene at one end, perhaps through a read error. In the same sample, other DNA sequences code for this CDR3. The V gene is TRBV10-3, the J gene TRBJ2-4, with 8 bases identical to TRBD1. The CDR3 spans 14 residues. Germline V CDR1 and CDR2: ENHRY, SYGVKD. The CDR3 region is CAIGQGLAKNIQYF. CDR3 bases: TGCGCCATAGGACAGGGTTTAGCCAAAAACATTCAGTACTTC.

V usage is TRBV29-1 and J usage is TRBJ2-2; TRBD2 agrees at 13 bases. The CDR3 consists of 15 residues. The trim removed 7 bases at V and 1 base at J, leaving 3 bases unmatched. Germline assignment: CDR1 SQVTM and CDR2 ANQGSEA. CDR3 sequence (DNA): TGCAGCGCTCGACTAGCGGGGGGGAACACCGGGGAGCTGTTTTTT. Translating it yields CSARLAGGNTGELFF.

V and J are TRBV7-8 and TRBJ2-2; possible D gene TRBD1, 5 bases. Per the germline V gene, CDR1 is SGHVS and CDR2 is FQNEAQ. The CDR3 runs to 16 residues. V was shortened by 1 base and J by 6 bases, with 15 bases between the two germline ends. The CDR3 reads CASSLGGRGIAGELFF. CDR3 DNA: TGTGCCAGCAGCTTAGGGGGAAGGGGTATAGCCGGGGAGCTGTTTTTT.

The rearrangement links TRBV9 to TRBJ1-5; TRBD1 matches 10 bases. Trimming cost V 4 bases and J 1 base; bases outside gene matches: 5. CDR3 length: 16 amino acids. Germline V gene lookup returns CDR1 SGDLS and CDR2 YYNGEE. CDR3 nucleotides: TGTGCCAGCAGCCCGGGACAGGGGTTAAGCAATCAGCCCCAGCATTTT. It translates to CASSPGQGLSNQPQHF.

This chain connects TRBV24-1 to TRBJ1-1, with D hard to call. From germline, CDR1 is KGHDR and CDR2 SFDVKD. The CDR3 loop spans 10 amino acids. V lost 4 bases to trimming and J lost 11 bases, with 7 bases between them. CDR3 amino acids: CATSDAAAFF. The CDR3 coding sequence is TGTGCCACCAGTGACGCGGCGGCTTTCTTT.

V gene TRBV4-2 combines with J gene TRBJ2-3; maybe TRBD1 (6 bases). The CDR3 totals 16 residues. Trimming left V 0 bases short and J 4 bases short, with 14 bases between. The germline V gene has CDR1 LGHNA and CDR2 YNFKEQ. The CDR3 DNA follows: TGTGCCAGCAGCCAAGAAGGGGGTCTTGGGGCAGATACGCAGTATTTT. It specifies CASSQEGGLGADTQYF.

As to this clone: Other DNA sequences in this sample translate to the same CDR3. The chain employs TRBV12-3 or TRBV12-4 and TRBJ1-2; no firm D call. The CDR3 totals 12 residues. V lost 2 bases, J lost 8 bases, and 9 bases lay in between. CDR3: CASSLRGSGYTF. The CDR3 coding sequence is TGTGCCAGCAGTTTACGGGGAAGCGGCTACACCTTC.

This chain joins TRBV6-5 and TRBJ2-1; a possible D gene is TRBD1 (6 bases). Deletions cut 2 bases from V and 8 bases from J, with 13 bases between. Germline CDR1 MNHEY, CDR2 SVGAGI. This CDR3 region has 14 residues. The CDR3 sequence: CASSYAQGVDEQFF. In DNA form, the CDR3 reads TGTGCCAGCAGTTACGCACAGGGTGTGGATGAGCAGTTCTTC.

This chain joins TRBV27 and TRBJ1-2; D gene unclear. V lost 8 bases and J lost 6, with 22 bases in between. CDR3 length equals 15 residues. Germline CDR1 and CDR2: MNHEY and SMNVEV (reference sequence). The DNA of the CDR3 is TGTGCCAGCTCTCTACGGGCAGTCTGGGGAGATGGCTACACCTTC. This translates into CASSLRAVWGDGYTF.

This chain links TRBV4-2 with TRBJ2-1; 10 bases map to TRBD2. The CDR3 has 18 amino acids. The trim removed 6 bases at V and 9 bases at J, leaving 20 bases unmatched. Germline CDR1 is LGHNA and CDR2 is YNFKEQ. The CDR3 sequence: CASRPGTSASRGVGEQFF. The DNA of the CDR3 is TGTGCCAGCAGGCCCGGGACTAGCGCCAGCCGGGGGGTTGGTGAGCAGTTCTTC.

The rearrangement links TRBV5-4 to TRBJ1-2; D might be TRBD1 (5 bases). CDR3 length equals 15 residues. V lost 0 bases and J lost 7, with 16 bases in between. Germline CDR1 and CDR2: SGHNT and YYREEE (reference sequence). CDR3 DNA sequence: TGTGCCAGCAGCTTGGCGCGGGGGTCTACTGGTGGCTACACCTTC. Translating it yields CASSLARGSTGGYTF.

The gene calls are TRBV5-1 and TRBJ2-7, with 7 bases that match TRBD2. CDR1 is SGHRS and CDR2 is YFSETQ in the germline V gene. The CDR3 consists of 15 residues. The V gene end was trimmed by 4 bases and the J gene end by 7 bases; junction bases not matched to a gene: 14. CDR3 region: CASSLGPSGPGEQYV. Here the CDR3 DNA reads TGCGCCAGCAGCCTGGGGCCTAGCGGTCCCGGGGAGCAGTACGTC.

The genes are TRBV5-1 and TRBJ2-5, with 8 bases that match TRBD2. There are 15 residues in the CDR3. Germline trimming cut 1 base from V and 4 bases from J; bases unmatched to any gene: 6. Germline V gene data show CDR1 as SGHRS and CDR2 as YFSETQ. The CDR3 spells CASSLRGGHGETQYF. The CDR3 DNA follows: TGCGCCAGCAGCTTGCGGGGGGGGCATGGAGAGACCCAGTACTTC.

The chain carries TRBV7-2 and TRBJ2-1; 15 positions agree with TRBD2. The CDR3 length is 16 residues. Trimming cost V 1 base and J 8 bases; bases outside gene matches: 3. Germline CDR1 reads SGHTA; CDR2 reads FQGNSA. The CDR3 coding sequence is TGTGCCAGCAGCTTAGAAGGGACTAGCGGGAGGTATGAGCAGTTCTTC. Encoded protein: CASSLEGTSGRYEQFF.

Here the CDR3 DNA reads TGTGCCAGCAGTTACTGGCTCTTCCCCTGGGAGCAGTACTTC. Amino acids: CASSYWLFPWEQYF. This sequence joins TRBV6-2 or TRBV6-3 and TRBJ2-7, with D hard to call. The CDR3 contains 14 residues. Deletions cut 1 base from V and 7 bases from J, with 14 bases between. The germline V gene encodes CDR1 MNHEY and CDR2 SVGEGT.

The gene calls are TRBV7-9 and TRBJ1-1; the match to TRBD1 covers 7 bases. V trimming: 4 bases; J trimming: 1 base; junction bases outside the gene matches: 6. The CDR3 runs to 15 residues. The V gene's germline CDR1 is SEHNR and CDR2 FQNEAQ (reference sequence). In DNA, the CDR3 is TGTGCCAGCAGCTCGGCAGACAGGGCGAACACTGAAGCTTTCTTT. As protein: CASSSADRANTEAFF.

The chain has TRBV6-5 and TRBJ1-2; no clear D. CDR3 length: 14 residues. The germline gives CDR1 MNHEY, CDR2 SVGAGI. Trimming pared 4 bases from V and 6 bases from J, leaving 15 bases between. This chain's CDR3 is CASSSTGNSNGYTF. Written as DNA, the CDR3 is TGTGCCAGCAGTTCCACCGGGAATTCAAATGGCTACACCTTC.

The chain is built from TRBV30 and TRBJ2-2; 7 bases line up with TRBD2. J was trimmed by 5 bases and V by 8 bases; bases with no gene match: 8. Germline CDR1 is GTSNPN and CDR2 is SVGIG (reference sequence). This CDR3 is 13 amino acids long. CDR3 in DNA: TGTGCCCGCCGGGCTAGCGGAACCGGGGAGCTGTTTTTT. Its translation is CARRASGTGELFF. Looking up the rest from reference TRBV30 and TRBJ2-2 gives the full variable domain: SQTIHQWPATLVQPVGSPLSLECTVEGTSNPNLYWYRQAAGRGLQLLFYSVGIGQISSEVPQNLSASRPQDRQFILSSKKLLLSDSGFYLCARRASGTGELFFGEGSRLTVL.

This sequence joins TRBV18 and TRBJ1-5, with TRBD1 matching 7 bases. V shed 6 bases and J 2 bases; nucleotides not matched to a gene: 10. This CDR3 is built from 16 residues. CDR1 and CDR2 from the germline V gene are KGHSH and LQKENI. The CDR3 is CASSRGQAGGNQPQHF. The CDR3 DNA is TGTGCCAGCTCGCGAGGACAGGCCGGTGGCAATCAGCCCCAGCATTTT.

The rearrangement joins TRBV9 to TRBJ2-7; the D gene is possibly TRBD1 (5 bases). Per germline, CDR1 SGDLS and CDR2 YYNGEE. The CDR3 runs to 15 residues. Deletions cut 0 bases from V and 2 bases from J, with 12 bases between. Here the CDR3 reads CASSVGPGNPYEQYF. Written as DNA, the CDR3 is TGTGCCAGCAGCGTAGGGCCAGGGAACCCCTACGAGCAGTACTTC.

CDR3 DNA sequence: TGTGCCACCAGCAGAGCGGGTTCCGCGGGGGATGAGCAGTTCTTC. Translated, it gives CATSRAGSAGDEQFF. The V gene is TRBV15, the J gene TRBJ2-1; 7 bases line up with TRBD2. The junction had 8 bases not matched to a gene; V was cut back by 1 base and J by 8 bases. CDR3 length: 15 amino acids. CDR1 LNHNV and CDR2 YYDKDF come from the germline V gene (reference sequence).

This chain connects TRBV5-1 to TRBJ2-1, with D possibly matching TRBD1 (5 bases). Trimming removed 0 bases at V and 4 bases at J, with 8 bases between. The germline CDR1 and CDR2 sequences are SGHRS and YFSETQ. The CDR3 extends over 14 amino acids. This chain's CDR3 is CASSLEQVYNEQFF. CDR3 nucleotides: TGCGCCAGCAGCTTGGAACAGGTTTACAATGAGCAGTTCTTC.

This chain links TRBV3-1 (or the pseudogene TRBV3-2) with TRBJ1-4; D might be TRBD1 (5 bases). Trimming shortened V by 4 bases and J by 0 bases, and 12 bases separated the two germline ends. The CDR3 consists of 16 residues. Germline V lookup: CDR1 LGHDT, CDR2 YNNKEL (reference sequence). The CDR3 region has the DNA TGTGCCAGCAGCCGTGACAGACAGACAACTAATGAAAAACTGTTTTTT. It is translated as CASSRDRQTTNEKLFF.

The rearrangement joins TRBV5-1 to TRBJ1-6; possible D gene TRBD1, 5 bases. The V end lost 0 bases, the J end lost 7 bases, and 14 bases lay between the germline ends. Germline lookup yields CDR1 SGHRS and CDR2 YFSETQ. The CDR3 runs to 16 residues. The CDR3 loop is CASSLVPDSGNSPLHF. Written as DNA, the CDR3 is TGCGCCAGCAGCTTGGTACCCGACAGTGGGAATTCACCCCTCCACTTT.